This T cell receptor beta chain was retrieved from a study of cytomegalovirus exposure and HLA in healthy donors. Study-wide results and limits: Cytomegalovirus-associated TCR beta chains were listed, numbering around 150.

A note on this clone: What it binds is unknown.

The CDR3 totals 13 residues. Germline CDR1 LNHDA, CDR2 SQIVND (reference sequence). The V end lost 7 bases, the J end lost 0 bases, and 10 bases lay between the germline ends. Libraries were prepared by immunoSEQ multiplex PCR; TCRdb keeps only in-frame clonotypes and omits some of them. The sample contains 250,000 or so clones, roughly 87% of which appear only once. The chain links TRBV19 to TRBJ2-7, with D tentatively TRBD1 (5 bases). Sequencing input: PBMCs. This TCR came from a man aged 18 to 30 in good health and CMV-seropositive. The CDR3 loop reads CASKGRASYEQYF. CDR3 DNA: TGTGCCAGTAAGGGCAGGGCCTCCTACGAGCAGTACTTC.